A single sample gave rise to the 16 T cell receptor beta chains below, sequenced in a study of blood T cell repertoires in COVID-19. This table comes from immunoSEQ multiplex PCR, and its TCRdb copy is limited to in-frame clones, with some not included. The sample has roughly 130,000 clones; around 85% are singletons. Sequencing used peripheral blood. The receptors originated from a woman in her fifties or sixties with acute or convalescent COVID-19.

The rearrangement joins TRBV7-2 to TRBJ2-7; a weak D match, TRBD1 (6 bases). CDR3 length equals 14 residues. Trimming shortened V by 5 bases and J by 0 bases, and 11 bases separated the two germline ends. The germline V gene encodes CDR1 SGHTA and CDR2 FQGNSA. CDR3 sequence reads: CASSPHRDSYEQYF. Written as DNA, the CDR3 is TGTGCCAGCAGCCCACACAGGGACTCCTACGAGCAGTACTTC.

This clone has a single count. The chain links TRBV7-9 to TRBJ1-1; 8 bases fit TRBD1. The V gene end was trimmed by 6 bases and the J gene end by 1 base; junction bases not matched to a gene: 4. The CDR3 sequence is 14 residues long. Germline-derived CDR1 and CDR2 are SEHNR and FQNEAQ (reference sequence). CDR3: CASSRQGTNTEAFF. CDR3 bases: TGTGCCAGCAGTCGACAGGGGACGAACACTGAAGCTTTCTTT.

The chain has TRBV12-5 and TRBJ2-3, with TRBD2 matching 9 bases. Trimming at V came to 2 bases and at J to 6 bases, leaving 3 bases not matched to a gene. The germline gives CDR1 LGHNT, CDR2 FRNRAP. The length of the CDR3 is 14 residues. The CDR3 region has the DNA TGTGCTAGTGGTTTGTTAGCGGGGGTGGATACGCAGTATTTT. It yields the protein CASGLLAGVDTQYF.

The chain couples TRBV18 to TRBJ1-1, with a possible D match to TRBD1 (5 bases). V gave up 4 bases and J gave up 1 base, with 16 bases separating them. The CDR3 loop spans 16 amino acids. Germline V gives CDR1 KGHSH, CDR2 LQKENI. This CDR3 reads CASSRSGFGANTEAFF. DNA of the CDR3: TGTGCCAGCTCACGAAGCGGGTTTGGGGCGAACACTGAAGCTTTCTTT.

The J gene is TRBJ2-3, the V gene TRBV27; TRBD2 matches 12 bases. Germline assignment: CDR1 MNHEY and CDR2 SMNVEV (reference sequence). The CDR3 is 17 amino acids. Losses at the gene ends were 8 bases for V and 2 bases for J; bases not matched to a gene: 11. CDR3: CASSKRTSGVSTDTQYF. DNA of the CDR3: TGTGCCAGCTCCAAGAGGACTAGCGGGGTTTCCACAGATACGCAGTATTTT.

The rearrangement uses TRBV28 and TRBJ1-2, with no clear D. CDR3 length equals 16 residues. V gave up 3 bases and J gave up 0 bases, with 14 bases separating them. CDR1 MDHEN and CDR2 SYDVKM come from the germline V gene. The CDR3 DNA follows: TGTGCCAGCAGTTTGCCCGACACGGTAGCTAACTATGGCTACACCTTC. Residues: CASSLPDTVANYGYTF.

This sequence joins TRBV5-6 and TRBJ2-7, with a tentative D call TRBD2 (5 bases). V lost 7 bases, J lost 1 base, and 18 bases lay in between. The CDR3 length is 15 residues. In germline, CDR1 is SGHDT, CDR2 YYEEEE. In DNA form, the CDR3 reads TGTGCCAGCGGGTCTCGGAGGCATGTTTCCTACGAGCAGTACTTC. Residues: CASGSRRHVSYEQYF.

The chain employs TRBV5-1 and TRBJ2-1, with unresolved D. The V gene lost 3 bases and the J gene lost 8 bases, with 12 bases spanning the gap. Germline CDR1 reads SGHRS; CDR2 reads YFSETQ. CDR3 length equals 13 residues. In DNA form, the CDR3 reads TGCGCCAGCAGCTCTATGCCCCCTGATGAGCAGTTCTTC. It specifies CASSSMPPDEQFF.

This clone was seen only once. The V call is TRBV19, the J call TRBJ2-7, with 7 bases fitting TRBD2. J lost 3 bases, V lost 3 bases, and 11 bases had no gene match. The germline V gene has CDR1 LNHDA and CDR2 SQIVND (reference sequence). The CDR3 consists of 16 residues. CDR3 in DNA: TGTGCCAGTAGTATTGAGGGACTACATTCTCACTACGAGCAGTACTTC. Translated, it gives CASSIEGLHSHYEQYF.

The V call is TRBV19, the J call TRBJ1-2; 7 bases line up with TRBD1. Trimming cost V 2 bases and J 4 bases; bases outside gene matches: 7. Germline V gene lookup returns CDR1 LNHDA and CDR2 SQIVND (reference sequence). The CDR3 contains 15 residues. CDR3 amino acids: CASSISLTGTYGYTF. CDR3 nucleotides: TGTGCCAGTAGTATAAGTCTGACAGGGACCTATGGCTACACCTTC.

This clone was seen a handful of times. The chain recombines TRBV28 with TRBJ2-7; 11 nucleotides match TRBD2. Trimming at V came to 6 bases and at J to 6 bases, leaving 7 bases not matched to a gene. CDR3 length equals 14 residues. Germline loops: CDR1 MDHEN, CDR2 SYDVKM. Written as DNA, the CDR3 is TGTGCCAGCAGACCGGGACTAGCGGAAGGCGAGCAGTACTTC. Protein sequence: CASRPGLAEGEQYF.

The gene calls are TRBV20-1 and TRBJ2-7; 7 nucleotides line up with TRBD2. The CDR3 extends over 15 amino acids. V gave up 3 bases and J gave up 2 bases; unmatched junction bases: 10. CDR1 DFQATT and CDR2 SNEGSKA come from the germline V gene (reference sequence). The CDR3 nucleotides read TGCAGTGCTAGTAATGGGGGTACTAGCGCCTACGAGCAGTACTTC. As protein: CSASNGGTSAYEQYF.

The chain couples TRBV27 to TRBJ1-2; 9 bases are a match to TRBD1. The germline CDR1 and CDR2 sequences are MNHEY and SMNVEV (reference sequence). There are 16 residues in the CDR3. V was clipped by 1 base and J by 0 bases; unmatched bases: 3. CDR3 region: CASSLYRTGANYGYTF. The CDR3 DNA sequence: TGTGCCAGCAGTTTATACCGGACAGGGGCTAACTATGGCTACACCTTC.

This chain connects TRBV6-6 to TRBJ1-5; 7 bases are shared with TRBD1. V lost 5 bases, J lost 0 bases, and 10 bases stayed unmatched. Germline assignment: CDR1 MNHNY and CDR2 SVGAGI (reference sequence). The CDR3 is 17 residues long. CDR3 sequence: CASSPGDRAYSNQPQHF. CDR3 nucleotides: TGTGCCAGCAGTCCAGGGGACAGAGCATATAGCAATCAGCCCCAGCATTTT.

The chain couples TRBV7-8 to TRBJ2-3; 8 bases match TRBD2. The CDR3 runs 13 residues. The V gene end was trimmed by 5 bases and the J gene end by 7 bases; junction bases not matched to a gene: 5. The V gene's germline CDR1 is SGHVS and CDR2 FQNEAQ. This CDR3 is CASSPAGGYTQYF. CDR3 coding DNA: TGTGCCAGCAGCCCGGCGGGGGGCTATACGCAGTATTTT.

The chain recombines TRBV3-1 (or the pseudogene TRBV3-2) with TRBJ1-1; TRBD1 aligns across 9 bases. Germline values: CDR1 LGHDT, CDR2 YNNKEL (reference sequence). Unmatched junction bases numbered 2, after V lost 0 bases and J lost 0 bases. There are 16 residues in the CDR3. The DNA for the CDR3 is TGTGCCAGCAGCCAAGACGGGACAGGGCTGAACACTGAAGCTTTCTTT. Its protein is CASSQDGTGLNTEAFF.